This T cell receptor (beta chain) comes out of a study of T cell responses to AZD1222 COVID-19 vaccine. Study as a whole: Analyses pooled second doses at about 4 or about 12 weeks. Study conclusions and caveats: At 160-218 and 743-854, vaccine-associated CD4 TCRs were dominant, and they spanned spike.

Measured with immunoSEQ multiplex PCR; TCRdb has only the in-frame clones, and not every one. The sample carries 90,000 to 150,000 clones, around 87% recorded once. Germline V gene lookup returns CDR1 MDHEN and CDR2 SYDVKM. V lost 5 bases, J lost 3 bases, and 10 bases lay in between. The length of the CDR3 is 13 residues. As to this clone: Its antigen is unidentified.

This material consisted of peripheral blood, taken on day 0 of AZD1222 vaccination. This TCR was recovered from an adult in good health. V usage is TRBV28 and J usage is TRBJ1-2; maybe TRBD1 (5 bases). This chain's CDR3 is CASSAGGHYGYTF. CDR3 nucleotide sequence: TGTGCCAGCAGTGCCGGGGGTCACTATGGCTACACCTTC.